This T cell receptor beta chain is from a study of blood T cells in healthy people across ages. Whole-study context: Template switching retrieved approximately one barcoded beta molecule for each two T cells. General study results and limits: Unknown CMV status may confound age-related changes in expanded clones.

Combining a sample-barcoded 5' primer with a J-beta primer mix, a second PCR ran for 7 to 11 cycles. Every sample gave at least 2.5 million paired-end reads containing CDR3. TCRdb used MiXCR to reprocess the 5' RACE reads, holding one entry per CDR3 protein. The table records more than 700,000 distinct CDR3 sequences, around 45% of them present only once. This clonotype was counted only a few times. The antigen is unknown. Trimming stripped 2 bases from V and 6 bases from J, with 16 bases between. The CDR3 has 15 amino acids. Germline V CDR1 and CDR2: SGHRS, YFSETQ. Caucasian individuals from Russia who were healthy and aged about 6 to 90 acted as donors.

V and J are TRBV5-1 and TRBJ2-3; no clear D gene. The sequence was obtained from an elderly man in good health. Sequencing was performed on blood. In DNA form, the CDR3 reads TGCGCCAGCAGCTTTCTGGACCGCCGTATGGATACGCAGTATTTT. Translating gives CASSFLDRRMDTQYF.